This TCR beta chain was identified in a study of T-cell memory formation after mild COVID-19. Findings of the study overall: Among clones contracting day 15 to 85, CD4/CD8 was balanced, whereas later expanders leaned CD4+. For second-wave clones that peaked at day 37, SARS-CoV-2 specificity went unverified.

This clonotype was counted ten times or more. The antigen is not known. V lost 5 bases and J 4 bases, leaving 12 bases between the germline ends. The CDR3 extends over 14 amino acids. Germline V gene sequence: CDR1 MNHEY, CDR2 SVGAGI. TCRdb re-called the 5' RACE reads with MiXCR, one entry per CDR3 protein. The sample holds about 250,000 distinct CDR3 sequences, 15% seen once. Sequencing was carried out using PBMCs or a T cell subset sorted from them (not recorded which). The TCR was taken from an adult woman who had mild COVID-19 (a few samples of this study predate the infection). Cell type and time point are not known. The chain uses TRBV6-5 and TRBJ2-1; D uncertain. CDR3 protein: CASSPPDLYNEQFF. CDR3 DNA: TGTGCCAGCAGTCCCCCCGACCTTTACAATGAGCAGTTCTTC.